Below, 6 T cell receptor beta chains from the same sample are listed, as sequenced in a study of vaccination effects on CD4 cells after COVID-19. ViraFEST assay sequencing came after antigen-specific CD4+ T cells were expanded with viral peptide pools. Researchers isolated CD4+ T cells once approximately ten days of culture had elapsed. The study found no prior SARS-CoV-2 infection in the vaccine recipients, who tested negative for nucleocapsid antibodies. Assay used: immunoSEQ multiplex PCR; TCRdb lists only in-frame clones, some missing. Of approximately 30,000 clones listed, 65% to 75% were seen once; the top ten hold about 10%. These TCRs are of unknown antigen specificity. Source: CD4+ T cells from PBMCs cultured with SARS-CoV-2 spike peptides, taken before COVID-19 vaccination. These receptors were obtained from a human donor who received a COVID-19 vaccine.

The chain couples TRBV5-1 to TRBJ2-7; 9 bases fit TRBD2. The J segment lost 1 base and the V segment lost 4 bases, leaving 6 bases of the junction unmatched. The CDR3 loop spans 15 amino acids. In germline, CDR1 is SGHRS, CDR2 YFSETQ. Written as DNA, the CDR3 is TGCGCCAGCAGCCTTATAGCGGGGGAGTCCTACGAGCAGTACTTC. This codes for CASSLIAGESYEQYF. The entire variable domain, with the rest obtained from reference TRBV5-1 and TRBJ2-7, is as follows: KAGVTQTPRYLIKTRGQQVTLSCSPISGHRSVSWYQQTPGQGLQFLFEYFSETQRNKGNFPGRFSGRQFSNSRSEMNVSTLELGDSALYLCASSLIAGESYEQYFGPGTRLTVT.

This clone has just one count. This chain uses TRBV19 with TRBJ1-2; D gene unclear. V dropped 2 bases and J dropped 3 bases, with 16 bases sitting between them. Germline loops: CDR1 LNHDA, CDR2 SQIVND (reference sequence). The CDR3 is 16 residues long. The CDR3 spells CASSIRGPPADYGYTF. The CDR3 nucleotides read TGTGCCAGTAGTATAAGAGGACCACCTGCAGACTATGGCTACACCTTC.

The chain employs TRBV27 and TRBJ1-4; no reliable D call. Germline-derived CDR1 and CDR2 are MNHEY and SMNVEV (reference sequence). V lost 3 bases, J lost 5 bases, and 10 bases lay in between. This CDR3 has 14 amino acids. The CDR3 loop reads CASSLVGGNEKLFF. In DNA form, the CDR3 reads TGTGCCAGCAGTTTGGTAGGTGGAAATGAAAAACTGTTTTTT.

The chain combines TRBV18 with TRBJ2-7; 14 nucleotides match TRBD2. This CDR3 spans 14 amino acids. CDR1 and CDR2 from the germline V gene are KGHSH and LQKENI. V gave up 7 bases and J gave up 9 bases; unmatched junction bases: 8. The CDR3: CASLETSGRALQYF. As DNA, the CDR3 is TGTGCCAGCTTAGAGACTAGCGGGAGGGCCTTGCAGTACTTC.

This chain connects TRBV2 to TRBJ1-2; D ambiguous. CDR1 and CDR2 from the germline V gene are SNHLY and FYNNEI. V was cut by 5 bases and J by 3 bases, with 10 bases left in between. The CDR3 runs 13 residues. In nucleotides, the CDR3 is TGTGCCAGCAGTTCCGGGGTTGACTATGGCTACACCTTC. Protein product: CASSSGVDYGYTF.

This chain links TRBV5-1 with TRBJ2-7, with 8 nucleotides matching TRBD2. The CDR3 length is 15 residues. Germline V gene sequence: CDR1 SGHRS, CDR2 YFSETQ. J was trimmed by 4 bases and V by 0 bases; bases with no gene match: 6. The CDR3 DNA follows: TGCGCCAGCAGCTTGGAGGGGGGACTAGGATACGAGCAGTACTTC. Translating it yields CASSLEGGLGYEQYF.